These T cell receptor beta chains were read from a single sample in a study of blood T cell repertoires in COVID-19. Method: immunoSEQ multiplex PCR; TCRdb's copy keeps in-frame clones and lacks some. The sample lists 250,000 to 300,000 clones; around 90% were seen once. Sequencing was done on a sample of PBMCs or T cells enriched from blood (not recorded which). These receptors all come from a woman aged 25-40 years who had recovered from COVID-19. Each CDR3 is given with its conserved first and last residue. A D gene is named only where the DNA matches it firmly. Clone size appears in some rows only: once, few, many, or a class for an expanded clone.

>TRBJ2-7|TRBV20-1|NA|TRBD2
TGCAGTGCTAGTCCCCTAGCGGGAGTGACCTACGAGCAGTACTTC
CSASPLAGVTYEQYF
>TRBJ2-3|TRBV27|NA|NA
TGTGCCAGCAGTTTGGGCAACCCTTTCACAGATACGCAGTATTTT
CASSLGNPFTDTQYF
>TRBJ2-1|TRBV24-1|NA|NA
TGTGCCACCAGTGATCCAGGGGATGAGCAGTTCTTC
CATSDPGDEQFF
>TRBJ2-5|TRBV14|NA|NA
TGTGCCAGCAGCCAAGTACCCCCCAATGAGCAAGAGACCCAGTACTTC
CASSQVPPNEQETQYF
>TRBJ2-2|TRBV7-6|NA|TRBD1
TGTGCCAGCAGCCACCTGGGGGGCAGGGGGCCTGGGGAGCTGTTTTTT
CASSHLGGRGPGELFF
>TRBJ1-1|TRBV28|NA|NA
TGTGCCAGCAGGTACCGGCGGGGCGCTGAAGCTTTCTTT
CASRYRRGAEAFF
>TRBJ2-1|TRBV7-3|NA|TRBD2
TGTGCCAGCAGCTTTTCTAGCGGGAGTTCGGAGCAGTTCTTC
CASSFSSGSSEQFF
>TRBJ2-2|TRBV6-5|NA|TRBD1
TGTGCCAGCGCAAAGGGGGCGTTCGCCGGGGAGCTGTTTTTT
CASAKGAFAGELFF
>TRBJ2-3|TRBV7-3|NA|TRBD2
TGTGCCAGCAGCCCGCGGGGGGATATCACAGATACGCAGTATTTT
CASSPRGDITDTQYF
>TRBJ2-1|TRBV6-2/TRBV6-3|NA|TRBD2
TGTGCCAGCAGTCCCCTGCCCCACAGCGGGAGCCGATACAATGAGCAGTTCTTC
CASSPLPHSGSRYNEQFF
>TRBJ1-5|TRBV19|NA|TRBD1
TGTGCCAGTAGGGGGGGACAGGGGAGGAATCAGCCCCAGCATTTT
CASRGGQGRNQPQHF
>TRBJ2-1|TRBV29-1|NA|TRBD2
TGCAGCGTTGATCACGGACTAGCGTTCAATGAGCAGTTCTTC
CSVDHGLAFNEQFF
>TRBJ2-1|TRBV11-2|NA|NA
TGTGCCAGCAGCTTCAGGGACTTCTACAATGAGCAGTTCTTC
CASSFRDFYNEQFF
>TRBJ2-3|TRBV7-6|NA|NA
TGTGCCAGCACCCCCGACAGTTGGGGCACGGATACGCAGTATTTT
CASTPDSWGTDTQYF
>TRBJ1-6|TRBV19|once|NA
TGTGCCAGTAGTTTCTGGACAGTGGATAATTCACCCCTCCACTTT
CASSFWTVDNSPLHF
>TRBJ1-2|TRBV28|NA|NA
TGTGCCAGCGACCCCGCCAGGGAAACCTATGGCTACACCTTC
CASDPARETYGYTF
>TRBJ2-3|TRBV6-5|NA|TRBD2
TGTGCCAGCATCTGGACTAGCGAGGGCACAGATACGCAGTATTTT
CASIWTSEGTDTQYF
>TRBJ2-7|TRBV6-5|once|TRBD1
TGTGCCAGCAGTTATGTCGGACAGGTTAATTCCTACGAGCAGTACTTC
CASSYVGQVNSYEQYF
>TRBJ2-7|TRBV10-3|NA|TRBD2
TGTGCCATCGGGACTAGTCTTGACGAGCAGTACTTC
CAIGTSLDEQYF
>TRBJ1-1|TRBV14|NA|NA
TGTGCCAGCAGCCCTATAACAGGAGAAGCTTTCTTT
CASSPITGEAFF
>TRBJ1-6|TRBV10-3|NA|TRBD1
TGTGCCATCAATACAGGGGGCATTTCACCCCTCCACTTT
CAINTGGISPLHF
>TRBJ1-1|TRBV11-3|NA|NA
TGTGCCAGCAGCTTATTCCGGGACACTGAAGCTTTCTTT
CASSLFRDTEAFF
>TRBJ2-4|TRBV7-9|NA|NA
TGTGCCAGCAGCTTAATACAGGGAGTGGGTGCAAACATTCAGTACTTC
CASSLIQGVGANIQYF
>TRBJ2-5|TRBV27|NA|NA
TGTGCCAGCAGTTTAAATAATCCCGGGGGTTGGGAGACCCAGTACTTC
CASSLNNPGGWETQYF
>TRBJ2-7|TRBV30|NA|NA
TGTGCCTGGGGACAGATTTACGAGCAGTACTTC
CAWGQIYEQYF
>TRBJ1-1|TRBV10-3|NA|NA
TGTGCCATTCATGAGGGTTTTAACACTGAAGCTTTCTTT
CAIHEGFNTEAFF
>TRBJ2-3|TRBV3-1/TRBV3-2|NA|NA
TGTGCCAGCAGCCCCGGGGGAGGTGGGACAGATACGCAGTATTTT
CASSPGGGGTDTQYF
>TRBJ2-1|TRBV7-9|NA|TRBD2
TGTGCCTTTACTCGGACTAGCGGGAGGGCCGGGGGCAATGAGCAGTTCTTC
CAFTRTSGRAGGNEQFF
>TRBJ2-5|TRBV5-5|NA|NA
TGTGCCAGCACCACAGGATTCCAAGAGACCCAGTACTTC
CASTTGFQETQYF
>TRBJ1-1|TRBV27|once|TRBD1
TGTGCCAGCGGGTCGAACAGGGGTGAAGAGAACACTGAAGCTTTCTTT
CASGSNRGEENTEAFF
>TRBJ2-6|TRBV18|NA|TRBD1
TGTGCCAGCTCACCCGGGACAGGGGACCCTGGGGCCAACGTCCTGACTTTC
CASSPGTGDPGANVLTF
>TRBJ1-5|TRBV27|NA|NA
TGTGCCAGCAGTTCACCAGACTCCTTTGATAGCAATCAGCCCCAGCATTTT
CASSSPDSFDSNQPQHF
>TRBJ1-4|TRBV2|NA|NA
TGTGCCAGCCGTCAGGGATTACCGGCAACTAATGAAAAACTGTTTTTT
CASRQGLPATNEKLFF
>TRBJ1-2|TRBV28|NA|NA
TGTGCCAGCAGTTCCCAGGGAATCTATGGCTACACCTTC
CASSSQGIYGYTF
>TRBJ2-7|TRBV7-2|NA|NA
TGTGCCAGCAGCCTGAACGAACATAGCGAGGAGTACTTC
CASSLNEHSEEYF
>TRBJ1-2|TRBV6-5|NA|NA
TGTGCCAGCAGTTACTCAGGGGGTAGCTATGGCTACACCTTC
CASSYSGGSYGYTF
>TRBJ1-1|TRBV28|NA|NA
TGTGCCAGCAGTTTATTCAGCACTGAAGCTTTCTTT
CASSLFSTEAFF
>TRBJ1-3|TRBV28|many|NA
TGTGCCAGCAGTCTCAGGGCTGGAAACACCATATATTTT
CASSLRAGNTIYF
>TRBJ2-2|TRBV29-1|NA|TRBD1
TGCAGCGTTGAAAGAGGGGGCTCCACCGGGGAGCTGTTTTTT
CSVERGGSTGELFF